A selection of T cell receptor beta chains follows, all from one sample in a study of T cell repertoires in cytomegalovirus infection. Each CDR3 protein gets one entry after TCRdb re-called the reads with MiXCR. The sample has hundreds of thousands of distinct CDR3 sequences; approximately 25% are singletons. The material sequenced was CD8+ T cells from PBMCs. The receptors were gathered from a human donor in good health (CMV status not recorded). Some clones in this sample may be carry-over from other donors' samples. Each CDR3 is given with its conserved first and last residue. The D gene is left open where the match is weak. For some rows the clone size is stated as once, few or many, or as a class when expanded; others skip it.

TRBD1	TRBV7-9	TRBJ2-5	many	15	TGTGCCAGCAGCTCAACAGGGGGGTCGGTAGAGACCCAGTACTTC	CASSSTGGSVETQYF
TRBD2	TRBV4-2	TRBJ2-3	once	17	TGTACCAGCAGCCAAGTAGCGGGGGGGCCCGTCACAGATACGCAGTATTTT	CTSSQVAGGPVTDTQYF
-	TRBV28	TRBJ1-1	many	15	TGTGCCAGCAGCCCTCATTTAAGAGGGGGGACTGAAGCTTTCTTT	CASSPHLRGGTEAFF
-	TRBV7-2	TRBJ2-1	many	14	TGTGCCAGCAGCTTAGTAGGAGAGTACAATGAGCAGTTCTTC	CASSLVGEYNEQFF
TRBD2	TRBV20-1	TRBJ2-1	-	13	TGCAGTGCAACTTGGCGACTAGCAAGGGAGCAGTTCTTC	CSATWRLAREQFF
-	TRBV12-3/TRBV12-4	TRBJ2-3	few	14	TGTGCCAGCAGTCCCCGGGGGAGGAGAGATACGCAGTATTTT	CASSPRGRRDTQYF
TRBD2	TRBV27	TRBJ2-3	-	15	TGTGCCAGCAGTTTACCGGGGGGGCTCACAGATACGCAGTATTTT	CASSLPGGLTDTQYF
-	TRBV20-1	TRBJ1-1	-	12	TGCAGTGCTAGCCCCACATACACTGAAGCTTTCTTT	CSASPTYTEAFF
-	TRBV29-1	TRBJ1-1	few	15	TGCAGCGTTGAACCTCCAGGGTGGGATAACACTGAAGCTTTCTTT	CSVEPPGWDNTEAFF
TRBD1	TRBV29-1	TRBJ2-1	once	13	TGCAGCGTTGTACAGGGGATCTACAATGAGCAGTTCTTC	CSVVQGIYNEQFF
-	TRBV29-1	TRBJ2-5	few	11	TGCAGCGTCCCGGTCCAAGAGACCCAGTACTTC	CSVPVQETQYF
-	TRBV6-5	TRBJ1-2	few	18	TGTGCCAGCAGTTACTATATACTCGCGAGAAGGGATATCGATGGCTACACCTTC	CASSYYILARRDIDGYTF
-	TRBV7-9	TRBJ2-7	few	14	TGTGCCAGCAGCTTCCCGGACAGACCCTACGAGCAGTACTTC	CASSFPDRPYEQYF
TRBD1	TRBV7-9	TRBJ2-5	-	14	TGTGCCAGCAGGAGGACAGGGGGAATCGAGACCCAGTACTTC	CASRRTGGIETQYF
-	TRBV20-1	TRBJ2-1	few	14	TGCAGTGCTAGAGAGAGGGACCATCGGGATGAGCAGTTCTTC	CSARERDHRDEQFF
-	TRBV28	TRBJ2-1	-	11	TGTGCCAGCACCGAGGCCCATGAGCAGTTCTTC	CASTEAHEQFF
-	TRBV7-2	TRBJ2-3	many	15	TGTGCCAGCAGCTTAGGGACAGAAGACACAGATACGCAGTATTTT	CASSLGTEDTDTQYF
TRBD1	TRBV6-2/TRBV6-3	TRBJ1-1	few	15	TGTGCCAGCAGTTACCGGGACAGGATGGACACTGAAGCTTTCTTT	CASSYRDRMDTEAFF
TRBD2	TRBV6-2/TRBV6-3	TRBJ2-5	few	16	TGTGCCAGCAGTTACGCTGCTAGCGGGGATAAAGAGACCCAGTACTTC	CASSYAASGDKETQYF
TRBD2	TRBV6-5	TRBJ2-3	-	19	TGTGCCAGCAGTTTTGGGACTAGCGGGGGGTCCGAGGGCACAGATACGCAGTATTTT	CASSFGTSGGSEGTDTQYF
TRBD1	TRBV14	TRBJ2-3	few	19	TGTGCCAGCAGCCAAGCTGATAACGGGACAGGGCTTGGCACAGATACGCAGTATTTT	CASSQADNGTGLGTDTQYF
TRBD2	TRBV19	TRBJ2-1	many	14	TGTGCCAGTAGTACAGACAGACTAGCACGGGAGCAGTTCTTC	CASSTDRLAREQFF